The next 24 T cell receptor beta chains were all read from a single sample in a study of shared clonotypes between healthy human individuals. The method was immunoSEQ multiplex PCR; TCRdb's version includes in-frame clones alone and lacks a portion of them. The sample lists 490,000 or so clones; 76% were seen once. Sequencing was done on a sample of PBMCs. Every receptor here comes from a woman aged 40-49 years in good health. Some clones in this sample may be carry-over from other donors' samples.

This chain joins TRBV6-5 and TRBJ1-1; D may be TRBD1 (6 bases). CDR1 is MNHEY, CDR2 SVGAGI, per germline. The germline V and J ends were trimmed by 4 bases and 4 bases, with 19 bases remaining between them. The CDR3 runs 16 residues. CDR3: CASSSRGVGDFTEAFF. The CDR3 DNA reads as TGTGCCAGCAGTTCTAGGGGGGTAGGGGACTTCACTGAAGCTTTCTTT.

The CDR3 bases are TGTGCCAGCAGTTTGCCGGAAAACAATGAGCAGTTCTTC. Amino acid sequence: CASSLPENNEQFF. This chain uses TRBV6-5 with TRBJ2-1; D not resolved. Between the trimmed V and J ends, which lost 4 bases and 5 bases, there was a span of 9 bases. In germline, CDR1 is MNHEY, CDR2 SVGAGI. The CDR3 has 13 residues.

This chain uses TRBV5-1 with TRBJ2-2; D is unresolved. The CDR3 extends over 15 amino acids. Germline CDR1 is SGHRS and CDR2 is YFSETQ. Trimming removed 0 bases from V and 8 bases from J, with 14 bases in between. CDR3 nucleotides: TGCGCCAGCAGCTTGGCCCCCGAAGGTGCAGGGGAGCTGTTTTTT. Its protein product is CASSLAPEGAGELFF.

The genes are TRBV27 and TRBJ2-7, with a possible D match to TRBD1 (6 bases). The V end was cut by 5 bases, the J end by 4 bases, with 21 bases between. The germline V gene has CDR1 MNHEY and CDR2 SMNVEV (reference sequence). The CDR3 has 16 amino acids. CDR3 sequence: CASSPTGGLPEYEQYF. For the CDR3, the DNA is TGTGCCAGCAGTCCCACTGGGGGCCTCCCCGAATACGAGCAGTACTTC.

This clone has just one count. In the same sample, other DNA sequences code for this CDR3. V usage is TRBV28 and J usage is TRBJ1-2; no clear D gene. The CDR3 is 12 residues long. Trimming cost V 4 bases and J 4 bases, with 7 bases left between them. Germline V gives CDR1 MDHEN, CDR2 SYDVKM. The DNA for the CDR3 is TGTGCCAGCAGTTCGCGGTTCTATGGCTACACCTTC. It codes for CASSSRFYGYTF.

This clone was found a few times. The chain links TRBV2 to TRBJ1-2; 7 bases are a match to TRBD1. CDR1 is SNHLY, CDR2 FYNNEI, per germline. Trimming at V came to 6 bases and at J to 0 bases, leaving 7 bases not matched to a gene. The CDR3 totals 15 residues. The CDR3 region is CASRGQAAPNYGYTF. CDR3 nucleotides: TGTGCCAGCAGAGGACAGGCTGCCCCTAACTATGGCTACACCTTC.

J is TRBJ2-5 and V is TRBV5-1; a possible D gene is TRBD1 (6 bases). The CDR3 covers 15 residues. The germline CDR1 and CDR2 sequences are SGHRS and YFSETQ. Trimming took off 2 bases at V and 2 bases at J, with 13 bases between the two ends. This CDR3 reads CASSFQQGRQETQYF. The CDR3 nucleotides are TGCGCCAGCAGCTTCCAACAGGGTCGGCAAGAGACCCAGTACTTC.

CDR3 DNA sequence: TGTGCCAGCAGCCAGACAGGGGGCTGGCGGGGCTACACCTTC. It specifies CASSQTGGWRGYTF. This sequence joins TRBV14 and TRBJ1-2; 10 positions match TRBD1. After removal of 3 bases from V and 8 bases from J, the junction contained 6 bases not matched to a gene. The CDR3 spans 14 residues. CDR1 SGHDN and CDR2 FVKESK come from the germline V gene. The complete variable domain, with remaining parts taken from reference TRBV14 and TRBJ1-2, reads EAGVTQFPSHSVIEKGQTVTLRCDPISGHDNLYWYRRVMGKEIKFLLHFVKESKQDESGMPNNRFLAERTGGTYSTLKVQPAELEDSGVYFCASSQTGGWRGYTFGSGTRLTVV.

The chain combines TRBV7-4 with TRBJ1-2; D uncertain. CDR3 length: 16 amino acids. Germline V gene lookup returns CDR1 SGHVT and CDR2 SQSDAQ. Between the trimmed V and J ends, which lost 4 bases and 4 bases, there was a span of 19 bases. The DNA for the CDR3 is TGTGCCAGCAGCTCCATACGAGCTCGAAAGACCTATGGCTACACCTTC. Translating it yields CASSSIRARKTYGYTF.

The sample holds one count of this clone. V and J are TRBV9 and TRBJ2-7; D might be TRBD1 (5 bases). Germline CDR1 reads SGDLS; CDR2 reads YYNGEE. Trimming left V 0 bases short and J 6 bases short, with 10 bases between. The CDR3 is 13 amino acids. The CDR3 is CASSVAIRGEQYF. The CDR3 bases are TGTGCCAGCAGCGTAGCTATAAGGGGCGAGCAGTACTTC.

This chain uses TRBV4-2 with TRBJ2-1, with a tentative D call TRBD2 (5 bases). The CDR3 runs 15 residues. The V gene's germline CDR1 is LGHNA and CDR2 YNFKEQ. V was clipped by 0 bases and J by 10 bases, with 16 bases between them. The chain's CDR3 is CASSQDKTITMEQFF. CDR3 nucleotide sequence: TGTGCCAGCAGCCAAGATAAGACTATCACAATGGAGCAGTTCTTC.

The rearrangement links TRBV5-4 to TRBJ2-7, with 11 nucleotides matching TRBD2. The CDR3 totals 16 residues. After removal of 4 bases from V and 0 bases from J, the junction contained 6 bases not matched to a gene. Germline assignment: CDR1 SGHNT and CDR2 YYREEE (reference sequence). This CDR3 is CASSLGGTSGSYEQYF. The DNA of the CDR3 is TGTGCCAGCAGCCTGGGAGGGACTAGCGGCTCCTACGAGCAGTACTTC.

The rearrangement joins TRBV9 to TRBJ2-1; 8 bases map to TRBD2. V dropped 3 bases and J dropped 10; count of bases not matched to a gene: 6. Germline V gene data show CDR1 as SGDLS and CDR2 as YYNGEE. The CDR3 consists of 13 residues. CDR3 DNA: TGTGCCAGCAGCGGACCTAGCGGGCCCGAGCAGTTCTTC. This sequence encodes CASSGPSGPEQFF.

This clone was seen just once. The J gene is TRBJ1-1, the V gene TRBV4-3; TRBD1 matches 7 bases. V lost 0 bases, J lost 4 bases, and 5 bases stayed unmatched. Germline lookup yields CDR1 LGHNA and CDR2 YSLEER. This CDR3 comprises 15 residues. Here the CDR3 reads CASSQDLRQGTEAFF. CDR3 DNA sequence: TGCGCCAGCAGCCAAGACCTCCGACAGGGCACTGAAGCTTTCTTT.

V is TRBV13 and J is TRBJ2-1, with TRBD1 identical over 7 bases. This CDR3 comprises 12 residues. Germline CDR1 is PRHDT and CDR2 is FYEKMQ (reference sequence). V lost 5 bases to trimming and J lost 9 bases; unmatched junction nucleotides: 4. CDR3 protein: CASSPPGGEQFF. Written as DNA, the CDR3 is TGTGCCAGCAGCCCCCCAGGGGGTGAGCAGTTCTTC.

V usage is TRBV6-1 and J usage is TRBJ2-7, with unresolved D. The CDR3 spans 13 residues. Germline V gene lookup returns CDR1 MNHNS and CDR2 SASEGT. Trimming took off 6 bases at V and 6 bases at J, with 15 bases between the two ends. DNA for the CDR3: TGTGCCAGCAGCTCCTTATTGCTAAGCGAGCAGTACTTC. It encodes CASSSLLLSEQYF.

J is TRBJ1-5 and V is TRBV7-9; D gene ambiguous. The V end lost 3 bases, the J end lost 7 bases, and 7 bases lay between the germline ends. CDR3 length equals 12 residues. Germline-derived CDR1 and CDR2 are SEHNR and FQNEAQ (reference sequence). CDR3 DNA: TGTGCCAGCAGCTTGGAGTACCAGCCCCAGCATTTT. Protein: CASSLEYQPQHF.

The chain joins TRBV7-6 to TRBJ2-7; D call uncertain. CDR3 size: 14 residues. Germline lookup yields CDR1 SGHVS and CDR2 FNYEAQ. Trimming left V 5 bases short and J 0 bases short, with 11 bases between. DNA for the CDR3: TGTGCCAGCAGCCACGGGTTGCGCTCCTACGAGCAGTACTTC. This translates into CASSHGLRSYEQYF.

This clone was counted only a few times. The rearrangement links TRBV5-1 to TRBJ2-5; D possibly corresponds to TRBD2 (5 bases). Deletions cut 0 bases from V and 10 bases from J, with 13 bases between. Germline assignment: CDR1 SGHRS and CDR2 YFSETQ. This CDR3 contains 13 residues. The CDR3 DNA sequence: TGCGCCAGCAGCTTGGCGCCGCTGAGGGACCAGTACTTC. Translating gives CASSLAPLRDQYF.

This rearrangement joins TRBV19 to TRBJ1-1; 7 bases are shared with TRBD1. This CDR3 has 15 amino acids. Trimming took 5 bases from V and 1 from J; bases not matched to a gene: 7. Germline lookup yields CDR1 LNHDA and CDR2 SQIVND (reference sequence). Here the CDR3 DNA reads TGTGCCAGTAGTCACAGGGGTAGGACGAACACTGAAGCTTTCTTT. Its translation is CASSHRGRTNTEAFF.

Here the CDR3 DNA reads TGTGCCAGCAGCTTAGAAGGGTTCCGACAGGGTCCCGGGGAGCTGTTTTTT. It encodes CASSLEGFRQGPGELFF. The chain carries TRBV7-8 and TRBJ2-2; 7 bases match TRBD1. The CDR3 length is 17 residues. Trimming removed 1 base from V and 6 bases from J; junction bases left unmatched: 11. In germline, CDR1 is SGHVS, CDR2 FQNEAQ. The complete variable domain, with remaining parts taken from reference TRBV7-8 and TRBJ2-2, reads GAGVSQSPRYKVAKRGQDVALRCDPISGHVSLFWYQQALGQGPEFLTYFQNEAQLDKSGLPSDRFFAERPEGSVSTLKIQRTQQEDSAVYLCASSLEGFRQGPGELFFGEGSRLTVL.

Here the CDR3 reads CASSLQAGEAYEQYF. The CDR3 nucleotides read TGTGCCAGCAGCTTACAAGCCGGGGAGGCCTACGAGCAGTACTTC. The chain couples TRBV7-3 to TRBJ2-7, with D tentatively TRBD2 (6 bases). The CDR3 sequence is 15 residues long. The germline V and J ends were trimmed by 2 bases and 2 bases, with 13 bases remaining between them. The germline V gene has CDR1 SGHTA and CDR2 FQGTGA.

This chain links TRBV7-4 with TRBJ1-1; the D is unclear. V dropped 1 base and J dropped 1 base, with 7 bases sitting between them. This CDR3 comprises 14 residues. The V gene's germline CDR1 is SGHVT and CDR2 SQSDAQ. CDR3 sequence reads: CASSLGTENTEAFF. As DNA, the CDR3 is TGTGCCAGCAGCTTAGGGACGGAGAACACTGAAGCTTTCTTT.

The chain combines TRBV29-1 with TRBJ2-5, with 10 bases fitting TRBD1. The DNA matches TRBJ2-7 better at its end, which makes the J call doubtful. The length of the CDR3 is 15 residues. From germline, CDR1 is SQVTM and CDR2 ANQGSEA. The CDR3 region is CSVEARDRGFNEQYF. In DNA form, the CDR3 reads TGCAGCGTTGAAGCCCGGGACAGGGGTTTCAACGAGCAGTACTTC.